The T cell receptor (beta chain) described here comes from a study of PD-1 blockade in mismatch repair-deficient tumors. Study summary: Patients had around twelve mismatch repair-deficient cancer types, all previously treated and progressing. Whole-study findings and limits: After pembrolizumab, tumor-resident clones rose rapidly, then generally contracted before radiologic responses.

Mismatch repair deficiency was confirmed in all patients, by PCR or immunohistochemistry. The TCR-sequenced patients were three responders to pembrolizumab. For this clone: Antigen unknown.

The method was immunoSEQ multiplex PCR; TCRdb's version includes in-frame clones alone and lacks a portion of them. The table shows about 39,000 clones, with approximately 88% occurring only once. The TCR comes from an adult with mismatch repair-deficient cancer. Specimen: PBMCs, collected about 38 weeks after starting pembrolizumab.

CDR3 DNA sequence: TGTGCCAGCAGCGCCGTGAGCGGGAGGGCCGCTGAGCAGTTCTTC. It specifies CASSAVSGRAAEQFF. The chain joins TRBV7-3 to TRBJ2-1; the match to TRBD2 covers 10 bases. Germline V lookup: CDR1 SGHTA, CDR2 FQGTGA. The CDR3 runs 15 residues. With V trimmed by 5 bases and J by 9 bases, 10 bases remained unmatched.